This section outlines one T cell receptor (beta chain) sequence together with its context. What it recognizes is unknown. Included in the TCR beta cDNA libraries were unique molecular identifiers. TCRdb ran MiXCR on the PCR reads and lists one entry per CDR3 protein. This sample has about 430,000 distinct CDR3 sequences, with 30% to 45% found just once. Trimming took off 3 bases at V and 4 bases at J, with 13 bases between the two ends. Germline V gene sequence: CDR1 SGHRS, CDR2 YFSETQ. CDR3 length: 14 amino acids. This entry comes from a study of post-analysis software for immune sequencing data. Study background: Included among the disease courses, which were recorded for the cohort, were relapsing-remitting, secondary progressive and progressive-relapsing multiple sclerosis. Study outcomes and limitations: Controls had lower frequencies than patients of four or five TRBV segments, which included TRBV5-6, TRBV5-1 and TRBV20-1. Under F measure analysis, samples from one preparation batch co-clustered strongly. Significantly decreased normalized Chao1 diversity was recorded for multiple sclerosis patients relative to controls.

The sample was blood. V and J are TRBV5-1 and TRBJ1-2; D is unresolved. The TCR comes from a girl aged 2-15 years with multiple sclerosis. CDR3 sequence reads: CASSSSLGPYGYTF. The CDR3 DNA follows: TGCGCCAGCAGCTCCTCCTTAGGACCCTATGGCTACACCTTC.